This passage covers 32 T cell receptor beta chains from one sample sequenced in a study of blood T cell repertoires in COVID-19. Profiling relied on immunoSEQ multiplex PCR, and the TCRdb table lists in-frame clones only, not all of them. The sample holds around 93,000 clones, around 90% seen once. Sequences were obtained from peripheral blood. The receptor source for this set is an elderly man with acute or convalescent COVID-19.

The gene calls are TRBV25-1 and TRBJ1-2; the D gene is possibly TRBD1 (6 bases). The CDR3 is made up of 16 amino acids. V was trimmed by 2 bases and J by 8 bases, leaving 21 bases between them. Per the germline V gene, CDR1 is MGHDK and CDR2 is SYGVNS. The CDR3 DNA follows: TGTGCCAGCAGTGAAAGCGAGACAGGACCCCCTCAGGGCTACACCTTC. The encoded protein is CASSESETGPPQGYTF.

J is TRBJ2-7 and V is TRBV19; 7 nucleotides agree with TRBD2. J was trimmed by 5 bases and V by 5 bases; bases with no gene match: 3. CDR1 LNHDA and CDR2 SQIVND come from the germline V gene (reference sequence). This CDR3 has 12 residues. The CDR3 here is CASSSSGHEQYF. CDR3 coding DNA: TGTGCCAGTAGTTCTAGCGGCCACGAGCAGTACTTC.

The chain is built from TRBV6-2 or TRBV6-3 and TRBJ2-1; 14 nucleotides line up with TRBD2. Germline V gene data show CDR1 as MNHEY and CDR2 as SVGEGT. CDR3 length: 16 amino acids. V gave up 4 bases and J gave up 4 bases; unmatched junction bases: 3. This CDR3 is CASSWTSGRRYNEQFF. In DNA form, the CDR3 reads TGTGCCAGCAGTTGGACTAGCGGGAGGAGGTACAATGAGCAGTTCTTC.

This chain joins TRBV3-1 (or the pseudogene TRBV3-2) and TRBJ1-2; 8 nucleotides agree with TRBD1. The trim removed 4 bases at V and 7 bases at J, leaving 14 bases unmatched. CDR1 and CDR2 from the germline V gene are LGHDT and YNNKEL (reference sequence). The CDR3 length is 16 residues. CDR3 DNA sequence: TGTGCCAGCAGCCTCGGACAGGGCAACAGTATGGGTGGCTACACCTTC. Amino acid sequence: CASSLGQGNSMGGYTF.

V is TRBV18 and J is TRBJ1-1, with 8 bases that match TRBD1. The CDR3 runs 13 residues. In germline, CDR1 is KGHSH, CDR2 LQKENI. V lost 3 bases, J lost 7 bases, and 4 bases stayed unmatched. CDR3 DNA sequence: TGTGCCAGCTCACCGCAGGGGGCGGGTGAAGCTTTCTTT. The encoded protein is CASSPQGAGEAFF.

This chain joins TRBV7-2 and TRBJ1-5, with a possible D match to TRBD1 (6 bases). The CDR3 has 13 amino acids. Germline CDR1 is SGHTA and CDR2 is FQGNSA. Trimming shortened V by 1 base and J by 5 bases, and 6 bases separated the two germline ends. CDR3 sequence (DNA): TGTGCCAGCAGCTTAGACAGGGATCAGCCCCAGCATTTT. Translated, it gives CASSLDRDQPQHF.

The chain has TRBV6-7 and TRBJ1-1, with 9 bases identical to TRBD1. TRBV6-7 is flagged as an ORF with uncertain function. The CDR3 sequence is 19 residues long. J gave up 1 base and V 5 bases, and 17 bases lay outside the gene matches. CDR3 sequence (DNA): TGTGCCAGCAGTAAACCCACAGGGGGCGTAAGTCATGCGAACACTGAAGCTTTCTTT. It encodes CASSKPTGGVSHANTEAFF.

DNA of the CDR3: TGTGCCAGCAGTTTACCCGTCGTCGGCTACACCTTC. Its protein is CASSLPVVGYTF. The chain recombines TRBV28 with TRBJ1-2; D call uncertain. The V end lost 2 bases, the J end lost 8 bases, and 9 bases lay between the germline ends. CDR1 and CDR2 (germline): MDHEN, SYDVKM. This CDR3 contains 12 residues.

The CDR3 DNA reads TGCGCCAGCAGTCAATCTCGGGTTCATAACCCCCACACAGATACGCAGTATTTT. It is translated as CASSQSRVHNPHTDTQYF. The chain combines TRBV23-1 with TRBJ2-3; no reliable D call. TRBV23-1 is assigned to the ORF class and has an uncertain function. Trimming pared 0 bases from V and 2 bases from J, leaving 18 bases between. The CDR3 sequence is 18 residues long.

J is TRBJ1-2 and V is TRBV19; 10 nucleotides match TRBD1. Germline-derived CDR1 and CDR2 are LNHDA and SQIVND (reference sequence). V was clipped by 6 bases and J by 5 bases; unmatched bases: 3. CDR3 size: 13 residues. In DNA, the CDR3 is TGTGCCAGTAGCTGGGGACAGGGGTATGGCTACACCTTC. Residues: CASSWGQGYGYTF.

V gene TRBV6-5 combines with J gene TRBJ2-7, with 9 bases lining up with TRBD1. Germline CDR1 reads MNHEY; CDR2 reads SVGAGI. The CDR3 loop spans 12 amino acids. Trimming removed 8 bases from V and 7 bases from J; junction bases left unmatched: 6. Written as DNA, the CDR3 is TGTGCCAGCGGGGACAGGGCAATTGAGCAGTACTTC. Amino acid sequence: CASGDRAIEQYF.

This sequence joins TRBV6-6 and TRBJ1-1; D remains unclear. This CDR3 contains 14 residues. The germline V gene has CDR1 MNHNY and CDR2 SVGAGI (reference sequence). The V end was cut by 0 bases, the J end by 2 bases, with 7 bases between. Here the CDR3 reads CASSYSELNTEAFF. The CDR3 DNA follows: TGTGCCAGCAGTTACTCGGAGTTAAACACTGAAGCTTTCTTT.

This clone showed up just once. The chain carries TRBV20-1 and TRBJ2-7; 8 bases fit TRBD2. CDR3 size: 14 residues. J gave up 5 bases and V 3 bases, and 9 bases lay outside the gene matches. The germline V gene encodes CDR1 DFQATT and CDR2 SNEGSKA (reference sequence). In DNA form, the CDR3 reads TGCAGTGCTAGTTCCTGGACTAGCACGGACGAGCAGTACTTC. Translated: CSASSWTSTDEQYF.

CDR3 region: CASSQAGQMNTEAFF. CDR3 DNA sequence: TGTGCCAGCAGCCAAGCTGGACAAATGAACACTGAAGCTTTCTTT. The chain links TRBV3-1 (or the pseudogene TRBV3-2) to TRBJ1-1, with D perhaps matching TRBD1 (5 bases). CDR1 is LGHDT, CDR2 YNNKEL, per germline (reference sequence). The CDR3 is 15 amino acids. V was pared by 1 base and J by 0 bases, with 9 bases between.

J is TRBJ1-1 and V is TRBV5-8; tentative D call: TRBD1 (6 bases). The CDR3 runs to 15 residues. Looked up from germline, CDR1 is SGHTS and CDR2 is YDEGEE. V was trimmed by 8 bases and J by 9 bases, leaving 26 bases between them. CDR3 in amino acids: CASIISGGRVAKAFF. In DNA, the CDR3 is TGTGCCAGTATAATATCGGGGGGCCGGGTAGCCAAAGCTTTCTTT.

V is TRBV5-1 and J is TRBJ1-1, with a tentative D call TRBD1 (6 bases). CDR3 size: 16 residues. Trimming shortened V by 0 bases and J by 2 bases, and 14 bases separated the two germline ends. Germline-derived CDR1 and CDR2 are SGHRS and YFSETQ. For the CDR3, the DNA is TGCGCCAGCAGCTTGGATGGACAGATAAGAAACACTGAAGCTTTCTTT. The encoded protein is CASSLDGQIRNTEAFF.

The chain joins TRBV5-1 to TRBJ2-2; 8 bases match TRBD1. Germline V CDR1 and CDR2: SGHRS, YFSETQ. J was trimmed by 4 bases and V by 4 bases; bases with no gene match: 3. This CDR3 has 14 amino acids. CDR3 sequence: CASSPGTGTGELFF. In nucleotides, the CDR3 is TGCGCCAGCAGCCCAGGGACAGGCACCGGGGAGCTGTTTTTT.

The rearrangement uses TRBV11-2 and TRBJ1-2; D remains unclear. The CDR3 sequence is 14 residues long. Trimming took off 1 base at V and 4 bases at J, with 10 bases between the two ends. Germline V gene data show CDR1 as SGHAT and CDR2 as FQNNGV. In DNA, the CDR3 is TGTGCCAGCAGCTTAGGTGGCGGAGGCTATGGCTACACCTTC. Its translation is CASSLGGGGYGYTF.

The gene calls are TRBV5-6 and TRBJ1-4, with D maybe TRBD1 (6 bases). There are 14 residues in the CDR3. Trimming removed 0 bases from V and 10 bases from J, with 13 bases in between. Germline-derived CDR1 and CDR2 are SGHDT and YYEEEE. CDR3 protein: CASSLAGQIAKLFF. CDR3 nucleotides: TGTGCCAGCAGCTTGGCCGGACAGATAGCAAAACTGTTTTTT.

The V call is TRBV2, the J call TRBJ1-1, with a weak D call TRBD1 (5 bases). The CDR3 runs 14 residues. Germline V CDR1 and CDR2: SNHLY, FYNNEI. V lost 4 bases, J lost 5 bases, and 14 bases lay in between. The CDR3 DNA reads TGTGCCAGCAGTGGCGAGGGGCGGGGGACTGAAGCTTTCTTT. Its protein product is CASSGEGRGTEAFF.

The chain combines TRBV29-1 with TRBJ1-2; 7 bases match TRBD1. CDR1 is SQVTM and CDR2 is ANQGSEA in the germline V gene. After removal of 3 bases from V and 4 bases from J, the junction contained 5 bases not matched to a gene. This CDR3 is 13 amino acids long. CDR3: CSVDRQGGYGYTF. DNA of the CDR3: TGCAGCGTTGATAGACAGGGTGGCTATGGCTACACCTTC. Full variable domain (outside the CDR3, taken from reference TRBV29-1 and TRBJ1-2): SAVISQKPSRDICQRGTSLTIQCQVDSQVTMMFWYRQQPGQSLTLIATANQGSEATYESGFVIDKFPISRPNLTFSTLTVSNMSPEDSSIYLCSVDRQGGYGYTFGSGTRLTVV.

This sequence joins TRBV14 and TRBJ2-1; TRBD2 matches 9 bases. The CDR3 has 13 amino acids. From germline, CDR1 is SGHDN and CDR2 FVKESK. Trimming took 1 base from V and 16 from J; bases not matched to a gene: 8. The CDR3 region has the DNA TGTGCCAGCAGCCAAGTTTTGCGGGGGGGCCGATTCTTC. This translates into CASSQVLRGGRFF.

The CDR3 reads CASTDKLKGAEAFF. CDR3 DNA: TGTGCCAGCACCGATAAACTTAAGGGGGCCGAAGCTTTCTTT. The rearrangement uses TRBV7-6 and TRBJ1-1; TRBD1 matches at 7 bases. CDR1 is SGHVS and CDR2 is FNYEAQ in the germline V gene. The CDR3 contains 14 residues. V shed 7 bases and J 8 bases; nucleotides not matched to a gene: 13.

This chain joins TRBV19 and TRBJ1-4; tentatively, D is TRBD1 (5 bases). V shed 1 base and J shed 6 bases, with 15 bases lying between them. Per germline, CDR1 LNHDA and CDR2 SQIVND (reference sequence). This CDR3 has 16 residues. CDR3 in amino acids: CASSIVPGLLDEKLFF. CDR3 bases: TGTGCCAGTAGTATAGTCCCAGGGTTGTTGGATGAAAAACTGTTTTTT.

This clone was detected only a few times. The rearrangement joins TRBV19 to TRBJ1-2, with a tentative D call TRBD1 (5 bases). CDR1 LNHDA and CDR2 SQIVND come from the germline V gene (reference sequence). V was pared by 0 bases and J by 11 bases, with 19 bases between. The CDR3 contains 15 residues. The CDR3 DNA follows: TGTGCCAGTAGTATAGACCCCTCAGGGAGGCGGAAGTACACCTTC. This sequence encodes CASSIDPSGRRKYTF.

This clone was found once. The chain joins TRBV20-1 to TRBJ2-7; unclear D gene. Germline values: CDR1 DFQATT, CDR2 SNEGSKA (reference sequence). V gave up 4 bases and J gave up 2 bases, with 6 bases separating them. The CDR3 is made up of 11 amino acids. DNA for the CDR3: TGCAGTGCTAAACTGACCTACGAGCAGTACTTC. Its protein product is CSAKLTYEQYF.

This chain links TRBV10-3 with TRBJ1-1; maybe TRBD1 (6 bases). CDR1 is ENHRY, CDR2 SYGVKD, per germline. Trimming pared 4 bases from V and 1 base from J, leaving 13 bases between. CDR3 length: 15 amino acids. The CDR3 region is CAISGQTGGNTEAFF. CDR3 sequence (DNA): TGTGCCATCAGTGGCCAGACAGGAGGGAACACTGAAGCTTTCTTT.

The gene calls are TRBV3-1 (or the pseudogene TRBV3-2) and TRBJ2-5; 10 bases match TRBD1. J lost 3 bases, V lost 6 bases, and 7 bases had no gene match. Per germline, CDR1 LGHDT and CDR2 YNNKEL (reference sequence). This CDR3 region has 15 residues. The CDR3 region is CASSPRTGGKETQYF. The CDR3 nucleotides read TGTGCCAGCAGTCCTCGGACAGGGGGGAAAGAGACCCAGTACTTC.

This chain connects TRBV27 to TRBJ2-5, with TRBD2 matching over 12 bases. CDR3 length equals 16 residues. CDR1 is MNHEY, CDR2 SMNVEV, per germline (reference sequence). With V trimmed by 10 bases and J by 5 bases, 14 bases remained unmatched. CDR3 DNA: TGTGCCACCTCGCAGCCTAGCGGGGGGGCCTACGAGACCCAGTACTTC. This sequence encodes CATSQPSGGAYETQYF.

The table lists this clone with a count of one. The chain carries TRBV5-1 and TRBJ1-1; D not resolved. The V end was cut by 1 base, the J end by 3 bases, with 13 bases between. Germline-derived CDR1 and CDR2 are SGHRS and YFSETQ. This CDR3 contains 15 residues. The CDR3 bases are TGCGCCAGCAGCTTGCGACTCGGGTTGGACACTGAAGCTTTCTTT. It is translated as CASSLRLGLDTEAFF.

The chain carries TRBV18 and TRBJ1-2; no definite D call. Trimming pared 8 bases from V and 7 bases from J, leaving 17 bases between. CDR3 size: 13 residues. Per the germline V gene, CDR1 is KGHSH and CDR2 is LQKENI. CDR3 sequence (DNA): TGTGCCAGCACACTCACCCCCAGGTTTGGCTACACCTTC. It specifies CASTLTPRFGYTF.

The rearrangement uses TRBV7-2 and TRBJ2-5, with 8 bases lining up with TRBD2. CDR1 SGHTA and CDR2 FQGNSA come from the germline V gene. With V trimmed by 4 bases and J by 2 bases, 12 bases remained unmatched. The CDR3 runs 17 residues. CDR3 in DNA: TGTGCCAGCAGCTCCTGGGCGGGTGCGGGAGGACAAGAGACCCAGTACTTC. Residues: CASSSWAGAGGQETQYF.